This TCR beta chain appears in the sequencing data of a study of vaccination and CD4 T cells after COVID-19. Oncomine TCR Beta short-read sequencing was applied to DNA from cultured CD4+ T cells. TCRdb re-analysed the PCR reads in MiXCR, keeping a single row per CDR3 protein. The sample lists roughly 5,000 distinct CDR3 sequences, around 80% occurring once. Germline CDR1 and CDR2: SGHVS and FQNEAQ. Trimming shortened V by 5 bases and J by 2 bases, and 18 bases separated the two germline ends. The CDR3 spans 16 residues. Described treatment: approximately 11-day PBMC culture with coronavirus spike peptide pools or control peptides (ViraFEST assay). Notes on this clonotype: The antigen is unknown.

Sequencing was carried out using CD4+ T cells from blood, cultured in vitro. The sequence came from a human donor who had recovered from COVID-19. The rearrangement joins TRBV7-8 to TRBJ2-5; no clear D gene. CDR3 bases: TGTGCCAGCAGCCTCGGTCAGTGGTCAGCTCAAGAGACCCAGTACTTC. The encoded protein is CASSLGQWSAQETQYF. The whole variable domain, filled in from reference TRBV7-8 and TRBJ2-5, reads GAGVSQSPRYKVAKRGQDVALRCDPISGHVSLFWYQQALGQGPEFLTYFQNEAQLDKSGLPSDRFFAERPEGSVSTLKIQRTQQEDSAVYLCASSLGQWSAQETQYFGPGTRLLVL.